This is a list of T cell receptor beta chains from one sample in a study of identical twins. MiXCR, applied by TCRdb to the 5' RACE reads, yields one record per CDR3 protein. Among around 480,000 distinct CDR3 sequences listed, over 11% were seen once. The same data also went into a second study, on yellow fever vaccine responses in identical twins.

The sequencing input was CD4+ T cells sorted from blood. The source is a woman under 30 in good health. Each CDR3 is given with its conserved first and last residue.

J,V,length,CDR3
TRBJ2-2,TRBV5-1,14,CASQQTTNTGELFF
TRBJ2-7,TRBV7-2,14,CASSLVNRSYEQYF
TRBJ2-3,TRBV20-1,13,CSARQPTGDTQYF
TRBJ2-2,TRBV28,16,CASSPGLAANTGELFF
TRBJ2-7,TRBV7-9,15,CASSFSDRAWEEQYF
TRBJ2-5,TRBV5-1,15,CASSFGTGPQETQYF
TRBJ2-3,TRBV29-1,12,CSVEVGRDTQYF
TRBJ2-3,TRBV7-6,16,CASSWGSATNVDTQYF
TRBJ2-1,TRBV29-1,14,CSAGLAGLYNEQFF
TRBJ2-7,TRBV20-1,11,CSASNGGGLYF
TRBJ2-5,TRBV25-1,15,CVSSGRQPPKETQYF
TRBJ1-2,TRBV6-1,17,CASAKLPRDREGYGYTF
TRBJ2-7,TRBV5-6,12,CASSLTGNEQYF
TRBJ2-7,TRBV20-1,15,CSARAAGGLPYEQYF
TRBJ1-6,TRBV7-2,19,CASSLAIQRKSSYNSPLHF